This is a list of T cell receptor beta chains from one sample in a study of blood T cell repertoires in COVID-19. The assay was immunoSEQ multiplex PCR, and TCRdb's table has in-frame clones only and misses some. The data hold more than 110,000 clones, with approximately 78% observed a single time. Material for sequencing was peripheral blood. The receptors originated from a woman older than 75 with acute or convalescent COVID-19. The CDR3 runs from the conserved cysteine through the conserved F or W. D genes are given only for firm matches. Clone size is not always given. Where it is, it says once, few, many or a class for expanded clones.

J: TRBJ2-2; D: .; size: .; V: TRBV10-3; DNA: TGTGCCATCAGTCCCCCCCGGGTTAGGACCGGGGAGCTGTTTTTT; CDR3: CAISPPRVRTGELFF
J: TRBJ1-1; D: .; size: .; V: TRBV27; DNA: TGTGCCAGCAGTTTATGGGGGCAGAACACTGAAGCTTTCTTT; CDR3: CASSLWGQNTEAFF
J: TRBJ1-3; D: .; size: .; V: TRBV28; DNA: TGTGCCAGCAGTTTTGTACAGGGCTCTGGAAACACCATATATTTT; CDR3: CASSFVQGSGNTIYF
J: TRBJ2-3; D: .; size: .; V: TRBV5-1; DNA: TGCGCCAGCAGCCCCATGACAGGTTCCACAGATACGCAGTATTTT; CDR3: CASSPMTGSTDTQYF
J: TRBJ2-7; D: .; size: .; V: TRBV3-1/TRBV3-2; DNA: TGTGCCAGCAGCCATCCCAGAAATTCCTACGAGCAGTACTTC; CDR3: CASSHPRNSYEQYF
J: TRBJ1-2; D: TRBD1; size: .; V: TRBV3-1/TRBV3-2; DNA: TGTGCCAGCAGCCAAGAAGCGACAGGGCCTAACTATGGCTACACCTTC; CDR3: CASSQEATGPNYGYTF
J: TRBJ1-2; D: .; size: .; V: TRBV4-1; DNA: TGCGCCAGCAGCCAAGATCAATCAGGGATTAGCTATGGCTACACCTTC; CDR3: CASSQDQSGISYGYTF
J: TRBJ1-1; D: .; size: .; V: TRBV6-5; DNA: TGTGCCAGCAGATTACAGGCGTACACTGAAGCTTTCTTT; CDR3: CASRLQAYTEAFF
J: TRBJ2-7; D: TRBD1; size: .; V: TRBV5-4; DNA: TGTGCCAGCAGCCCGGGACAGGGGTCGACCTACGAGCAGTACTTC; CDR3: CASSPGQGSTYEQYF
J: TRBJ2-3; D: .; size: .; V: TRBV5-4; DNA: TGTGCCAGCAGCCCCCACGGACAGAAAGTGGAGACGCAGTATTTT; CDR3: CASSPHGQKVETQYF
J: TRBJ2-7; D: TRBD2; size: .; V: TRBV4-2; DNA: TGTGCCAGCAGCCGAACTAGCGGGGGGGATTACGAGCAGTACTTC; CDR3: CASSRTSGGDYEQYF
J: TRBJ2-3; D: .; size: .; V: TRBV18; DNA: TGTGCCAGCTCACCAGATCCCAGTACAGATACGCAGTATTTT; CDR3: CASSPDPSTDTQYF
J: TRBJ1-1; D: .; size: .; V: TRBV19; DNA: TGTGCCAGCATCCCGTCCCGTGGCATGAACACTGAAGCTTTCTTT; CDR3: CASIPSRGMNTEAFF
J: TRBJ1-5; D: .; size: .; V: TRBV20-1; DNA: TGCAGTGCTAGTCGGGGTAATGGCAATCAGCCCCAGCATTTT; CDR3: CSASRGNGNQPQHF
J: TRBJ2-7; D: TRBD1; size: .; V: TRBV7-8; DNA: TGTGCCAGCAGTCTTCCCAGGGGGACACTGTGGTACTTC; CDR3: CASSLPRGTLWYF
J: TRBJ2-3; D: TRBD1; size: .; V: TRBV29-1; DNA: TGCAGCGTTGAAGCGGGACAGGGGTGGACGAATACGCAGTATTTT; CDR3: CSVEAGQGWTNTQYF
J: TRBJ2-1; D: TRBD2; size: once; V: TRBV12-5; DNA: TGTGCTAGTGGTTTGGCTCAGACTAGCGGCATACTCAGCGGTGAGCAGTTCTTC; CDR3: CASGLAQTSGILSGEQFF
J: TRBJ2-7; D: TRBD2; size: few; V: TRBV10-3; DNA: TGTGCCATCAGTGAACTAGCGGCTAACCCCTACGAGCAGTACTTC; CDR3: CAISELAANPYEQYF
J: TRBJ2-3; D: TRBD2; size: once; V: TRBV28; DNA: TGTGCCAGCGGACAAAGCGGGGGGGCTGATCTTACGCAGTATTTT; CDR3: CASGQSGGADLTQYF
J: TRBJ1-2; D: TRBD1; size: once; V: TRBV20-1; DNA: TGCAGTGCTAGTTCCGACTTGGACAGGGGGTATTATGGCTACACCTTC; CDR3: CSASSDLDRGYYGYTF
J: TRBJ2-3; D: TRBD2; size: .; V: TRBV5-1; DNA: TGCGCCAGCAGCCTCACCGTGGCTAGCGGACTAGATCATACGCAGTATTTT; CDR3: CASSLTVASGLDHTQYF
J: TRBJ1-1; D: .; size: .; V: TRBV24-1; DNA: TGTGCCACCAGTGATCGGACAGCATTGAACACTGAAGCTTTCTTT; CDR3: CATSDRTALNTEAFF
J: TRBJ2-1; D: TRBD2; size: .; V: TRBV5-1; DNA: TGCGCCAGCCGCTACCCAACAAAGGAGGGACTAGCGGGGGGGCGCTCCTACAATGAGCAGTTCTTC; CDR3: CASRYPTKEGLAGGRSYNEQFF
J: TRBJ2-2; D: .; size: .; V: TRBV6-1; DNA: TGTGCCAGCAGTGAAATAGGGGACACCGGGGAGCTGTTTTTT; CDR3: CASSEIGDTGELFF
J: TRBJ2-1; D: TRBD2; size: .; V: TRBV18; DNA: TGTGCCAGCTCGCCCCTAGCGGGAGCGTCCTACAATGAGCAGTTCTTC; CDR3: CASSPLAGASYNEQFF
J: TRBJ2-3; D: TRBD2; size: once; V: TRBV9; DNA: TGTGCCAGCTCCGGGGGGGCAGGCCTAGTTCCCACAGATACGCAGTATTTT; CDR3: CASSGGAGLVPTDTQYF
J: TRBJ1-5; D: .; size: .; V: TRBV28; DNA: TGTGCCGGCGGGGTTTTCGGCAATCAGCCCCAGCATTTT; CDR3: CAGGVFGNQPQHF
J: TRBJ1-3; D: .; size: .; V: TRBV3-1/TRBV3-2; DNA: TGTGCCAGCAGCGGGGGGGCCACGGGGTACACCATATATTTT; CDR3: CASSGGATGYTIYF
J: TRBJ1-4; D: .; size: once; V: TRBV15; DNA: TGTGCCACCAGCAGAGATCATGGCAGTTCTGCAAAACTGTTTTTT; CDR3: CATSRDHGSSAKLFF
J: TRBJ2-7; D: .; size: .; V: TRBV27; DNA: TGTGCCAGCAGTTTGTACGGCGAGCAGTACTTC; CDR3: CASSLYGEQYF
J: TRBJ2-2; D: TRBD2; size: .; V: TRBV7-8; DNA: TGTGCCAGCAGCCTCTCATTGGCGGGGGTCCCGGAGCTGTTTTTT; CDR3: CASSLSLAGVPELFF